This T cell receptor beta chain was found in a study of cytomegalovirus exposure and HLA in healthy donors. Whole-study findings and limits: A later analysis found TCR association rates differed by HLA locus, highest for DRB1 and lowest for HLA-C.

PCR primers comprised 60 Vbeta and 13 Jbeta primers. Measured with immunoSEQ multiplex PCR; TCRdb has only the in-frame clones, and not every one. The sample holds roughly 120,000 clones, roughly three quarters seen once. Notes on this clone: Its antigen is not identified.

Germline CDR1 and CDR2: SGHVS and FQNEAQ. The length of the CDR3 is 16 residues. V gave up 5 bases and J gave up 2 bases, with 18 bases separating them. The V and J genes are TRBV7-8 and TRBJ1-2, with no clear D. Sequencing input: PBMCs. The sequence was collected from a woman in her 30s in good health and CMV-seronegative. The CDR3 DNA follows: TGTGCCAGCAGCCCCCCGGATGGGCGCGAGAACTATGGCTACACCTTC. It specifies CASSPPDGRENYGYTF.